The clone carrying this T cell receptor (beta chain) was recorded a few times. What it binds is unknown. Combining iRepertoire HTBI primers with Arm-PCR of CDR3 regions, the authors built TCR beta libraries. Via MiXCR, TCRdb re-called the multiplex PCR reads, giving one row per CDR3 protein. The sample lists 400,000 to 500,000 distinct CDR3 sequences, roughly 21% seen once, with about 6.6% in the top ten. CDR1 MDHEN and CDR2 SYDVKM come from the germline V gene. V dropped 6 bases and J dropped 9 bases, with 17 bases sitting between them. CDR3 length: 13 residues. This sample stems from a study of regulatory T cells in long-lasting Graves disease. Regarding the study as a whole: The study found persistent patients shared more public clonotypes (fewer than 3,000) than new patients (about 990). There was favoring of TRBV28, TRBJ1-2 and TRBJ2-5 in persistent disease.

The time point denotes: persistent/refractory GD, antithyroid drugs over 5 years with positive TRAb. Making the TCR library involved RNA that had been extracted from PBMCs. Peripheral blood, at roughly 10 milliliters, went into EDTA tubes. The input for sequencing was peripheral blood mononuclear cells (PBMCs), taken when the disease was refractory, from a patient treated with antithyroid drugs. This clonotype originated in a female donor with Graves disease. J is TRBJ1-1 and V is TRBV28; the D gene is possibly TRBD1 (6 bases). The CDR3 DNA is TGTGCCAGCAGGACCAGGGGTGGAACTAAAGCTTTCTTT. This encodes CASRTRGGTKAFF.